This T cell receptor (beta chain) was sequenced for a study of CD8+ T cells in alopecia areata. Treatment indicated: oral pan-JAK inhibitor, 5-10 mg twice daily. It was cDNA, reverse transcribed from extracted RNA, that served as the sequencing template. Produced via immunoSEQ multiplex PCR; TCRdb's table is partial and in-frame only. The repertoire holds about 90,000 clones, with 40% to 50% as singletons. In regard to this clone: Its specificity is not known.

General observations from the study: The presence of one nonresponder keeps the tie between baseline CD8+ expansion and response uncertain.

The clonotype comes from a human donor with alopecia areata. The starting material was CD8+ T cells sorted from blood, obtained at week 24, from a patient treated with tofacitinib.

The CDR3, as DNA: TGTTGGGATCCGGGACCTGGGGATCGGGAGACCCAGTACTTC. Translating gives CWDPGPGDRETQYF. The V gene is TRBV6-4, the J gene TRBJ2-5; either TRBD1 or TRBD2 may supply D (5 bases each). Germline CDR1 MRHNA, CDR2 SNTAGT. This CDR3 contains 14 residues.